Listed below are T cell receptor beta chains from one sample, sequenced in a study of shared T cell receptors in the human thymus. Method: immunoSEQ multiplex PCR; TCRdb's copy keeps in-frame clones and lacks some. The sample carries roughly 550,000 clones, approximately 80% recorded once. Another study also made use of these data, one on human thymus T cells.

What was sequenced was thymocytes. These receptors were taken from a boy younger than two with a congenital heart defect. Both conserved end residues are part of each CDR3. The D gene is left open where the match is weak. Where a row states a size, it is once, few, many or the class of an expanded clone; other rows omit it.

j_call clone_size d_call v_call cdr3_aa cdr3_nt
TRBJ2-4 NA NA TRBV15 CATSREGPLEGKNIQYF TGTGCCACCAGCAGAGAGGGCCCCCTTGAGGGCAAAAACATTCAGTACTTC
TRBJ2-1 NA NA TRBV4-3 CASSQEGQAYYNEQFF TGCGCCAGCAGCCAAGAAGGTCAGGCCTACTACAATGAGCAGTTCTTC
TRBJ1-2 once NA TRBV18 CASSPLQARGTLEGGYTF TGTGCCAGCTCACCACTCCAAGCCCGGGGGACCCTAGAGGGTGGCTACACCTTC
TRBJ2-5 NA TRBD2 TRBV27 CASSLLGSGNKETQYF TGTGCCAGCAGTTTATTGGGTAGCGGGAATAAAGAGACCCAGTACTTC
TRBJ2-7 once TRBD2 TRBV11-3 CASSLTSGMPYEQYF TGTGCCAGCAGCTTAACCAGCGGGATGCCCTACGAGCAGTACTTC
TRBJ2-1 NA TRBD2 TRBV27 CASSPRGLDLNEQFF TGTGCCAGCAGTCCGAGGGGACTAGATCTCAATGAGCAGTTCTTC
TRBJ1-1 NA NA TRBV7-9 CASSLRGEAEAFF TGTGCCAGCAGCTTGCGGGGAGAAGCTGAAGCTTTCTTT
TRBJ2-7 few TRBD1 TRBV5-1 CASSFKIQGTGGYEQYF TGCGCCAGCAGCTTTAAAATTCAGGGGACAGGGGGCTACGAGCAGTACTTC
TRBJ2-1 NA NA TRBV11-2 CASSLVGYEQFF TGTGCCAGCAGCTTAGTCGGGTATGAGCAGTTCTTC
TRBJ2-2 NA NA TRBV5-1 CASSLGQNTGELFF TGCGCCAGCAGCTTGGGACAAAACACCGGGGAGCTGTTTTTT
TRBJ2-7 NA NA TRBV13 CASSLRTTPYEQYF TGTGCCAGCAGCTTAAGGACTACTCCCTACGAGCAGTACTTC
TRBJ2-2 NA NA TRBV7-8 CASSLAGGVENTGELFF TGTGCCAGCAGCTTAGCGGGGGGTGTGGAGAACACCGGGGAGCTGTTTTTT
TRBJ2-1 NA NA TRBV5-1 CASRSSDLSSYNEQFF TGCGCCAGCCGTAGCTCTGACTTGAGCTCCTACAATGAGCAGTTCTTC
TRBJ2-3 few NA TRBV11-3 CASSPPTNSQLGREVDTQYF TGTGCCAGCAGCCCACCAACCAACTCCCAGCTGGGGCGGGAAGTAGATACGCAGTATTTT
TRBJ2-3 NA TRBD2 TRBV11-2 CASSSRLAGRTDTQYF TGTGCCAGCAGCTCGAGACTAGCGGGAAGGACAGATACGCAGTATTTT
TRBJ1-2 NA NA TRBV19 CASNSRSQRVPNYGYTF TGTGCCAGTAATAGTCGGTCCCAGAGGGTACCTAACTATGGCTACACCTTC
TRBJ2-2 NA NA TRBV11-2 CASSRRKVLANTGELFF TGTGCCAGCAGCCGGAGAAAGGTCCTCGCGAACACCGGGGAGCTGTTTTTT
TRBJ2-7 once TRBD1 TRBV10-3 CAISDRQGGHEQYF TGTGCCATCAGTGACCGACAGGGGGGCCACGAGCAGTACTTC
TRBJ1-1 NA NA TRBV11-2 CASTKRDGSGEETEAFF TGTGCCAGCACCAAACGAGACGGATCGGGGGAAGAGACTGAAGCTTTCTTT
TRBJ2-3 NA NA TRBV29-1 CSVLARGSTDTQYF TGCAGCGTCCTAGCTCGGGGGAGCACAGATACGCAGTATTTT
TRBJ2-7 NA NA TRBV6-4 CASKTGTKDYEQYF TGTGCCAGCAAAACCGGGACAAAAGACTACGAGCAGTACTTC
TRBJ1-2 NA NA TRBV6-4 CASSARPGERGYTF TGTGCCAGCAGTGCTCGTCCAGGGGAGAGGGGCTACACCTTC
TRBJ2-1 NA NA TRBV9 CASSVVTAPGVGSSYNEQFF TGTGCCAGCAGCGTAGTAACAGCCCCAGGGGTTGGGAGCTCCTACAATGAGCAGTTCTTC
TRBJ2-2 NA NA TRBV14 CASSRRERGRRDTGELFF TGTGCCAGCAGCCGCCGTGAACGAGGAAGGAGGGACACCGGGGAGCTGTTTTTT
TRBJ2-7 NA TRBD2 TRBV28 CASPPFTSGSSSNPPEGQYF TGTGCCAGCCCCCCATTTACTAGCGGGAGCAGTAGTAACCCCCCCGAAGGGCAGTACTTC
TRBJ2-2 NA TRBD2 TRBV4-3 CASSPTALIAGGDTGELFF TGCGCCAGCAGCCCGACCGCTTTGATAGCGGGAGGGGACACCGGGGAGCTGTTTTTT
TRBJ2-1 NA NA TRBV7-9 CAANRGRPYNEQFF TGTGCCGCTAATAGGGGCCGGCCCTACAATGAGCAGTTCTTC
TRBJ2-3 NA NA TRBV5-8 CASSLAYGADTQYF TGTGCCAGCAGCTTGGCCTACGGGGCAGATACGCAGTATTTT
TRBJ1-1 NA NA TRBV7-8 CASSPIPPTGNEAFF TGTGCCAGCAGCCCCATCCCTCCTACAGGGAATGAAGCTTTCTTT
TRBJ1-2 NA NA TRBV25-1 CASSESLGSYGYTF TGTGCCAGCAGTGAGAGTCTAGGAAGCTATGGCTACACCTTC
TRBJ2-7 NA NA TRBV28 CASSSNYEQYF TGTGCCAGCAGTTCAAACTACGAGCAGTACTTC
TRBJ2-3 NA TRBD1 TRBV7-2 CASSASRDRGLEDTQYF TGTGCCAGCAGCGCATCCCGGGACAGGGGGCTTGAGGATACGCAGTATTTT
TRBJ2-2 NA NA TRBV11-2 CASRQEGSPGELFF TGTGCCAGCAGACAGGAGGGTAGCCCCGGGGAGCTGTTTTTT
TRBJ2-7 NA NA TRBV11-3 CASSLDRERLPYEQYF TGTGCCAGCAGCTTAGATCGGGAGAGGTTACCCTACGAGCAGTACTTC
TRBJ1-1 few TRBD1 TRBV6-4 CPRGPRGLAEAFF TGTCCCCGAGGGCCCAGGGGGCTCGCTGAAGCTTTCTTT
TRBJ2-7 NA NA TRBV6-1 CASSALVYEQYF TGTGCCAGCAGTGCGCTAGTTTACGAGCAGTACTTC
TRBJ2-1 NA NA TRBV2 CASRRSIREPYNEQFF TGTGCCAGCAGGAGGTCCATCCGGGAGCCCTACAATGAGCAGTTCTTC
TRBJ1-1 few NA TRBV19 CASSYTENTEAFF TGTGCCAGTAGTTATACAGAGAACACTGAAGCTTTCTTT
TRBJ2-7 NA TRBD2 TRBV5-3 CARGGTSGLEQYF TGTGCCAGAGGGGGAACTAGCGGCCTCGAGCAGTACTTC
TRBJ1-1 NA NA TRBV6-5 CASTPGADSPEAFF TGTGCCAGCACCCCCGGCGCGGACAGCCCTGAAGCTTTCTTT
TRBJ2-3 NA TRBD1 TRBV28 CASSSLTGGGTDTQYF TGTGCCAGCAGTTCACTGACAGGGGGGGGCACAGATACGCAGTATTTT
TRBJ1-1 NA NA TRBV5-6 CASSGTGGNTEAFF TGTGCCAGCAGCGGTACGGGAGGGAACACTGAAGCTTTCTTT
TRBJ2-7 once NA TRBV5-1 CASSPAFGKGGYEQYF TGCGCCAGCAGCCCCGCCTTCGGTAAAGGGGGCTACGAGCAGTACTTC
TRBJ1-2 few NA TRBV5-8 CASSSSRPPRSYTF TGTGCCAGCAGCTCGTCTCGCCCCCCGCGGAGCTACACCTTC